The following is a T cell receptor beta chain sequence with its context. The sort gate was single viable CD3+CD4+CD8-CD45RO+ cells for memory CD4+ T cells. The entry originates in a study of memory CD4+ T cells and cytomegalovirus serostatus. Study information: Healthy Belgian adult donors included 9 or 10 CMV-positive and some 25 CMV-negative people.

CDR1 and CDR2 from the germline V gene are SGHVS and FQNEAQ. The CDR3 length is 19 residues. Unmatched junction bases numbered 10, after V lost 5 bases and J lost 1 base. Libraries were prepared by immunoSEQ multiplex PCR; TCRdb keeps only in-frame clonotypes and omits some of them. The profile shows nearly 60,000 clones, 80% to 85% of them singletons. This TCR was recovered from an adult in good health and CMV-seronegative. This rearrangement joins TRBV7-8 to TRBJ2-6; TRBD1 agrees at 11 bases. The sequenced sample consisted of memory CD4+ T cells from blood. CDR3 loop: CASSQLDRGRDSGANVLTF. CDR3 in DNA: TGTGCCAGCAGCCAGTTGGACAGGGGGCGGGATTCTGGGGCCAACGTCCTGACTTTC. The whole variable domain, remainder taken from reference TRBV7-8 and TRBJ2-6, is GAGVSQSPRYKVAKRGQDVALRCDPISGHVSLFWYQQALGQGPEFLTYFQNEAQLDKSGLPSDRFFAERPEGSVSTLKIQRTQQEDSAVYLCASSQLDRGRDSGANVLTFGAGSRLTVL.